A single sample is the source of the 25 T cell receptor beta chains below, sequenced in a study of blood T cell repertoires in COVID-19. Measured with immunoSEQ multiplex PCR; TCRdb has only the in-frame clones, and not every one. The profile shows about 230,000 clones, 88% of them singletons. Sample: PBMCs or T cells enriched from blood (not recorded which). Source of these receptors: a woman in her forties with acute COVID-19.

This chain joins TRBV12-3 or TRBV12-4 and TRBJ2-1; TRBD2 aligns across 11 bases. Trimming cost V 2 bases and J 13 bases; bases outside gene matches: 4. The CDR3 spans 13 residues. The CDR3 protein is CASSLTGTSGQFF. DNA of the CDR3: TGTGCCAGCAGTTTAACGGGGACTAGCGGCCAGTTCTTC.

This clone has only a few counts. The chain recombines TRBV6-5 with TRBJ1-1; 8 bases line up with TRBD1. This CDR3 comprises 13 residues. CDR1 is MNHEY, CDR2 SVGAGI, per germline. V shed 8 bases and J 1 base; nucleotides not matched to a gene: 3. CDR3 DNA sequence: TGTGCCAGCCAGACAGGGGAGAACACTGAAGCTTTCTTT. Translated, it gives CASQTGENTEAFF.

V and J are TRBV5-4 and TRBJ1-2; 7 bases line up with TRBD1. Trimming took 0 bases from V and 7 from J; bases not matched to a gene: 3. CDR1 and CDR2 (germline): SGHNT, YYREEE (reference sequence). The CDR3 sequence is 13 residues long. CDR3 in amino acids: CASSLDRGGGYTF. CDR3 in DNA: TGTGCCAGCAGCTTGGACAGGGGCGGTGGCTACACCTTC.

V is TRBV24-1 and J is TRBJ1-5; the D is unclear. The CDR3 runs to 14 residues. The germline gives CDR1 KGHDR, CDR2 SFDVKD. Trimming removed 6 bases from V and 0 bases from J, with 8 bases in between. The CDR3 DNA reads as TGTGCCACCAGTCCCATCAATAGCAATCAGCCCCAGCATTTT. This codes for CATSPINSNQPQHF.

The gene calls are TRBV14 and TRBJ2-7, with D perhaps matching TRBD2 (6 bases). V gave up 6 bases and J gave up 1 base, with 10 bases separating them. Germline V gene data show CDR1 as SGHDN and CDR2 as FVKESK. The CDR3 runs to 13 residues. This chain's CDR3 is CASSKGLSYEQYF. CDR3 sequence (DNA): TGTGCCAGCAGTAAGGGACTGTCCTACGAGCAGTACTTC.

This sequence joins TRBV5-4 and TRBJ2-6; 12 positions agree with TRBD1. After removal of 4 bases from V and 2 bases from J, the junction contained 7 bases not matched to a gene. The length of the CDR3 is 18 residues. Germline V gives CDR1 SGHNT, CDR2 YYREEE (reference sequence). For the CDR3, the DNA is TGTGCCAGCAGCGCCTCCGGGACAGGGGGCACTGGGGCCAACGTCCTGACTTTC. Translated: CASSASGTGGTGANVLTF.

The chain is built from TRBV10-1 and TRBJ2-7; D perhaps matches TRBD2 (5 bases). Trimming took off 6 bases at V and 0 bases at J, with 15 bases between the two ends. The germline V gene encodes CDR1 WNHNN and CDR2 SYGVQD (reference sequence). CDR3 size: 15 residues. In DNA form, the CDR3 reads TGCGCCAGCAGCCCAGGACTCGGACCCTCCTACGAGCAGTACTTC. Its protein is CASSPGLGPSYEQYF.

The chain couples TRBV11-2 to TRBJ1-3; D gene uncertain. The germline V and J ends were trimmed by 1 base and 0 bases, with 4 bases remaining between them. Per germline, CDR1 SGHAT and CDR2 FQNNGV. The CDR3 runs to 14 residues. Here the CDR3 reads CASSLGHSGNTIYF. CDR3 DNA sequence: TGTGCCAGCAGCTTAGGGCACTCTGGAAACACCATATATTTT. The entire variable domain, with the rest obtained from reference TRBV11-2 and TRBJ1-3, is as follows: EAGVAQSPRYKIIEKRQSVAFWCNPISGHATLYWYQQILGQGPKLLIQFQNNGVVDDSQLPKDRFSAERLKGVDSTLKIQPAKLEDSAVYLCASSLGHSGNTIYFGEGSWLTVV.

The V call is TRBV9, the J call TRBJ1-1; the D gene is possibly TRBD1 (6 bases). Per the germline V gene, CDR1 is SGDLS and CDR2 is YYNGEE. This CDR3 is 15 amino acids long. V was clipped by 4 bases and J by 6 bases, with 19 bases between them. The CDR3 sequence: CASSPEQGWWSEAFF. In nucleotides, the CDR3 is TGTGCCAGCAGCCCTGAACAGGGATGGTGGTCTGAAGCTTTCTTT. Combining the CDR3 with reference TRBV9 and TRBJ1-1 gives the whole variable domain DSGVTQTPKHLITATGQRVTLRCSPRSGDLSVYWYQQSLDQGLQFLIQYYNGEERAKGNILERFSAQQFPDLHSELNLSSLELGDSALYFCASSPEQGWWSEAFFGQGTRLTVV.

This chain uses TRBV18 with TRBJ2-5; weak D call: TRBD2 (6 bases). The ends were cut back, 6 bases at V and 1 base at J, with 15 bases in the middle. The CDR3 is made up of 15 amino acids. Germline CDR1 and CDR2: KGHSH and LQKENI. The CDR3 bases are TGTGCCAGCTCCCCTCGTGGGGGGACCCAAGAGACCCAGTACTTC. Amino acids: CASSPRGGTQETQYF.

This clone showed up just once. The chain uses TRBV7-9 and TRBJ1-5; D is possibly TRBD1 (6 bases). Trimming left V 1 base short and J 5 bases short, with 9 bases between. The CDR3 has 14 amino acids. Germline loops: CDR1 SEHNR, CDR2 FQNEAQ (reference sequence). The CDR3: CASSLGGQDQPQHF. As DNA, the CDR3 is TGTGCCAGCAGCTTAGGGGGACAAGATCAGCCCCAGCATTTT.

The chain is built from TRBV29-1 and TRBJ1-3; D might be TRBD1 (6 bases). Trimming cost V 2 bases and J 0 bases, with 11 bases left between them. This CDR3 has 15 amino acids. CDR1 SQVTM and CDR2 ANQGSEA come from the germline V gene. Here the CDR3 reads CSVETGSYSGNTIYF. The CDR3 coding sequence is TGCAGCGTTGAAACAGGGTCATACTCTGGAAACACCATATATTTT.

The chain recombines TRBV5-1 with TRBJ1-1, with 8 bases identical to TRBD1. J gave up 7 bases and V 4 bases, and 9 bases lay outside the gene matches. This CDR3 comprises 14 residues. Per germline, CDR1 SGHRS and CDR2 YFSETQ. The CDR3 here is CASSLQGVSDEAFF. In DNA, the CDR3 is TGCGCCAGCAGCCTACAGGGGGTTAGCGATGAAGCTTTCTTT.

This chain joins TRBV2 and TRBJ1-6; 9 bases are shared with TRBD1. Per germline, CDR1 SNHLY and CDR2 FYNNEI. The V segment lost 6 bases and the J segment 8 bases; nucleotides outside the gene matches: 8. The CDR3 is 15 residues long. The CDR3, as DNA: TGTGCCAGCAGGGGACAGGGAGCCTTGTATTCACCCCTCCACTTT. Residues: CASRGQGALYSPLHF.

This clone was seen just once. The chain combines TRBV6-5 with TRBJ1-2; D is unclear. Germline loops: CDR1 MNHEY, CDR2 SVGAGI. The CDR3 extends over 12 amino acids. CDR3 loop: CALSEGSFGYTF. In nucleotides, the CDR3 is TGTGCGTTGAGCGAGGGTTCTTTTGGCTACACCTTC.

The rearrangement joins TRBV15 to TRBJ2-2; D is uncertain. Germline V gene lookup returns CDR1 LNHNV and CDR2 YYDKDF (reference sequence). V lost 0 bases, J lost 6 bases, and 5 bases lay in between. There are 13 residues in the CDR3. The DNA of the CDR3 is TGTGCCACCAGCAGAGATCTTGCCGGGGAGCTGTTTTTT. Amino acids: CATSRDLAGELFF.

This clone was detected only a few times. The V call is TRBV10-1, the J call TRBJ2-3; 7 nucleotides match TRBD2. Germline CDR1 is WNHNN and CDR2 is SYGVQD (reference sequence). The CDR3 has 15 residues. Unmatched junction bases numbered 5, after V lost 3 bases and J lost 2 bases. DNA for the CDR3: TGCGCCAGCAGTGAAGGGGAGGGAGTCACAGATACGCAGTATTTT. Encoded protein: CASSEGEGVTDTQYF.

The chain is built from TRBV5-4 and TRBJ2-2, with a possible D match to TRBD2 (5 bases). This CDR3 region has 16 residues. V was cut by 3 bases and J by 0 bases, with 12 bases left in between. Germline lookup yields CDR1 SGHNT and CDR2 YYREEE (reference sequence). Here the CDR3 DNA reads TGTGCCAGCAGCTCTCTTTCGGGGACGAACACCGGGGAGCTGTTTTTT. Translation: CASSSLSGTNTGELFF.

This rearrangement joins TRBV5-6 to TRBJ2-3; 10 bases agree with TRBD2. J gave up 5 bases and V 0 bases, and 6 bases lay outside the gene matches. In germline, CDR1 is SGHDT, CDR2 YYEEEE. The CDR3 has 16 residues. CDR3 DNA sequence: TGTGCCAGCAGCTTGGTCGAGCGGGGGGGCTTAGATACGCAGTATTTT. It yields the protein CASSLVERGGLDTQYF.

This rearrangement joins TRBV3-1 (or the pseudogene TRBV3-2) to TRBJ1-5; a possible D gene is TRBD1 (6 bases). V dropped 0 bases and J dropped 7 bases, with 10 bases sitting between them. The CDR3 runs 14 residues. The germline V gene encodes CDR1 LGHDT and CDR2 YNNKEL (reference sequence). CDR3 DNA: TGTGCCAGCAGCCAAGATTACAGGGACCAGCCCCAGCATTTT. Translation: CASSQDYRDQPQHF.

Here the CDR3 reads CASSQPSGRVQYF. CDR3 DNA: TGTGCCAGCAGCCAACCCAGCGGGAGAGTGCAGTATTTT. V is TRBV3-1 (or the pseudogene TRBV3-2) and J is TRBJ2-3; 8 bases are shared with TRBD2. Germline V gene sequence: CDR1 LGHDT, CDR2 YNNKEL (reference sequence). V was pared by 2 bases and J by 11 bases, with 6 bases of the junction left unmatched. The CDR3 sequence is 13 residues long.

V is TRBV27 and J is TRBJ1-1; the match to TRBD1 covers 10 bases. The CDR3 is made up of 16 amino acids. Germline values: CDR1 MNHEY, CDR2 SMNVEV (reference sequence). V lost 4 bases and J lost 4; bases outside the gene matches: 9. CDR3 sequence: CASSYLGTGVSTEAFF. The CDR3, as DNA: TGTGCCAGCAGTTACCTCGGGACAGGGGTGAGCACTGAAGCTTTCTTT.

This sequence joins TRBV6-5 and TRBJ2-2, with a weak D call TRBD2 (7 bases). The CDR3 runs 14 residues. Deletions cut 8 bases from V and 4 bases from J, with 14 bases between. CDR1 MNHEY and CDR2 SVGAGI come from the germline V gene. CDR3 in amino acids: CASGQGGGTGELFF. The CDR3 DNA follows: TGTGCCAGCGGTCAGGGAGGGGGCACCGGGGAGCTGTTTTTT.

This chain connects TRBV9 to TRBJ2-3; 9 nucleotides align to TRBD2. The CDR3 covers 16 residues. Germline V CDR1 and CDR2: SGDLS, YYNGEE. V dropped 3 bases and J dropped 0; count of bases not matched to a gene: 5. CDR3 amino acids: CASSDGLATSTDTQYF. DNA of the CDR3: TGTGCCAGCAGCGACGGACTAGCGACCAGCACAGATACGCAGTATTTT.

The V and J genes are TRBV5-4 and TRBJ2-5; 9 bases fit TRBD2. J lost 2 bases, V lost 3 bases, and 5 bases had no gene match. The length of the CDR3 is 15 residues. Germline CDR1 reads SGHNT; CDR2 reads YYREEE (reference sequence). CDR3 in amino acids: CASSSVAGGQETQYF. DNA of the CDR3: TGTGCCAGCAGCTCGGTGGCGGGGGGGCAAGAGACCCAGTACTTC.